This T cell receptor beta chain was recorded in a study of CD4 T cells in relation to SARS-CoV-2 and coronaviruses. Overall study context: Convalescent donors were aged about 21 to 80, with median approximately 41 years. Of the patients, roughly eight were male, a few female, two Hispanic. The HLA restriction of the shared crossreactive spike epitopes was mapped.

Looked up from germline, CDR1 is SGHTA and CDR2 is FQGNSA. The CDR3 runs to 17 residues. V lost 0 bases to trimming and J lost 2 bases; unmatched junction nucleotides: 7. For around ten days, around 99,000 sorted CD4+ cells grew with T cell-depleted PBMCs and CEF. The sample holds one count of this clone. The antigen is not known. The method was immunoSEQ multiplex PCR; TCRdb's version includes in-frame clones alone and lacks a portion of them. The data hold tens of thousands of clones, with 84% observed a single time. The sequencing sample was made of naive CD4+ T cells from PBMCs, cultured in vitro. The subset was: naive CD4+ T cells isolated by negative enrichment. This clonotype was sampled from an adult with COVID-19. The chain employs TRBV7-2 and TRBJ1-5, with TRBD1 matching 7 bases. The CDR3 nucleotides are TGTGCCAGCAGCTTAGCCCATGTAACAGGGGGCAATCAGCCCCAGCATTTT. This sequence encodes CASSLAHVTGGNQPQHF.